This is a list of T cell receptor beta chains from one sample in a study of blood T cell repertoires in COVID-19. This table comes from immunoSEQ multiplex PCR, and its TCRdb copy is limited to in-frame clones, with some not included. The sample contains some 300,000 clones, 88% of which appear only once. Sequenced material: peripheral blood. The receptors here all came from a woman aged 25 to 39 who had recovered from COVID-19. The CDR3 runs from the conserved cysteine through the conserved F or W. Fields, in order: J gene, clone size, D gene, V gene, CDR3 DNA, CDR3 protein. The D gene is left open where the match is weak. Only some rows state a clone size, as once, few, many or a class for expanded clones.

j_gene: TRBJ1-2
abundance: .
d_gene: TRBD1
v_gene: TRBV5-1
CDR3nt: TGCGCCAGCAGATTGGACAGGGGGTATGGCTACACCTTC
CDR3aa: CASRLDRGYGYTF

j_gene: TRBJ2-7
abundance: .
d_gene: TRBD2
v_gene: TRBV4-1
CDR3nt: TGCGCCAGCAGCCAGGATCGAACTAGCGGGGGCTCCTACGAGCAGTACTTC
CDR3aa: CASSQDRTSGGSYEQYF

j_gene: TRBJ2-3
abundance: .
d_gene: .
v_gene: TRBV9
CDR3nt: TGTGCCAGCAGCGCGCGGGGCGGGTTCACAGATACGCAGTATTTT
CDR3aa: CASSARGGFTDTQYF

j_gene: TRBJ1-1
abundance: .
d_gene: .
v_gene: TRBV29-1
CDR3nt: TGCAGCGTTCCCCCCCACGGGAATTACACTGAAGCTTTCTTT
CDR3aa: CSVPPHGNYTEAFF

j_gene: TRBJ2-3
abundance: .
d_gene: .
v_gene: TRBV10-3
CDR3nt: TGTGCCACATCGACAAAGGGGCAGTCCACAGATACGCAGTATTTT
CDR3aa: CATSTKGQSTDTQYF

j_gene: TRBJ2-5
abundance: .
d_gene: TRBD1
v_gene: TRBV24-1
CDR3nt: TGTGCCACCAGTGATTTCGGACAGGGGGCGCCTGAGACCCAGTACTTC
CDR3aa: CATSDFGQGAPETQYF

j_gene: TRBJ2-4
abundance: .
d_gene: TRBD1
v_gene: TRBV18
CDR3nt: TGTGCCAGCTCACCGGCGGTACAGGGGGCCCAGTACTTC
CDR3aa: CASSPAVQGAQYF

j_gene: TRBJ1-1
abundance: .
d_gene: TRBD1
v_gene: TRBV2
CDR3nt: TGTGCCAGCAACCAAGGAGGGACAGGGGGCTGGGGCACTGAAGCTTTCTTT
CDR3aa: CASNQGGTGGWGTEAFF

j_gene: TRBJ1-1
abundance: .
d_gene: .
v_gene: TRBV5-4
CDR3nt: TGTGCCAGCAGCTTGGAGGGTCGGAGGGGCACTGAAGCTTTCTTT
CDR3aa: CASSLEGRRGTEAFF

j_gene: TRBJ2-3
abundance: .
d_gene: TRBD1
v_gene: TRBV13
CDR3nt: TGTGCCAGCAGCTTAGGTGGGACAGGGATAGATACGCAGTATTTT
CDR3aa: CASSLGGTGIDTQYF

j_gene: TRBJ2-4
abundance: .
d_gene: .
v_gene: TRBV12-2
CDR3nt: TGTGCAAGTCGCTTAGAAGGACAGGGGGCAGTAGCCAAAAACATTCAGTACTTC
CDR3aa: CASRLEGQGAVAKNIQYF

j_gene: TRBJ1-2
abundance: .
d_gene: TRBD1
v_gene: TRBV3-1/TRBV3-2
CDR3nt: TGTGCCAGCAGCAAGGACAGGGGGCTTGGCGGCTACACCTTC
CDR3aa: CASSKDRGLGGYTF

j_gene: TRBJ1-5
abundance: .
d_gene: .
v_gene: TRBV18
CDR3nt: TGTGCCAGCTCACCTCATAGACACCCGAGCAATCAGCCCCAGCATTTT
CDR3aa: CASSPHRHPSNQPQHF

j_gene: TRBJ2-5
abundance: .
d_gene: TRBD2
v_gene: TRBV12-3/TRBV12-4
CDR3nt: TGTGCCAGCAGCCCCCCGGGAGGGGAGACCCAGTACTTC
CDR3aa: CASSPPGGETQYF

j_gene: TRBJ1-4
abundance: .
d_gene: .
v_gene: TRBV7-8
CDR3nt: TGTGCCAGCAGCTTAGCAGAGGAGACAAAACTGTTTTTT
CDR3aa: CASSLAEETKLFF

j_gene: TRBJ1-2
abundance: .
d_gene: .
v_gene: TRBV28
CDR3nt: TGTGCCAGCAGTGATGGACACCTCTATGGCTACACCTTC
CDR3aa: CASSDGHLYGYTF

j_gene: TRBJ2-7
abundance: .
d_gene: .
v_gene: TRBV5-1
CDR3nt: TGCGCCAGCAGCTCGACCACCACTCATGAGGACAGAACCGTCTACGAGCAGTACTTC
CDR3aa: CASSSTTTHEDRTVYEQYF

j_gene: TRBJ1-2
abundance: .
d_gene: .
v_gene: TRBV27
CDR3nt: TGTGCCAGCAGTGCCCGTCGGCAGGGCTACACGGGTAGCTATGGCTACACCTTC
CDR3aa: CASSARRQGYTGSYGYTF

j_gene: TRBJ1-5
abundance: .
d_gene: .
v_gene: TRBV19
CDR3nt: TGTGCCAGTAATTACGACAGAATAAGCAATCAGCCCCAGCATTTT
CDR3aa: CASNYDRISNQPQHF

j_gene: TRBJ2-1
abundance: .
d_gene: .
v_gene: TRBV9
CDR3nt: TGTGCCAGTTCAGGGGCGAGCTCCTACAATGAGCAGTTCTTC
CDR3aa: CASSGASSYNEQFF

j_gene: TRBJ2-6
abundance: .
d_gene: .
v_gene: TRBV5-1
CDR3nt: TGCGCCAGCAGCTTGGCCCCTTATATCTCTGGGGCCAACGTCCTGACTTTC
CDR3aa: CASSLAPYISGANVLTF

j_gene: TRBJ1-5
abundance: .
d_gene: .
v_gene: TRBV3-1/TRBV3-2
CDR3nt: TGTGCCAGCAGCCTCGGGTTAGCGGTATTTGGCAATCAGCCCCAGCATTTT
CDR3aa: CASSLGLAVFGNQPQHF

j_gene: TRBJ2-7
abundance: few
d_gene: .
v_gene: TRBV27
CDR3nt: TGTGCCAGCAGTTCGGGATTTTACGAGCAGTACTTC
CDR3aa: CASSSGFYEQYF

j_gene: TRBJ2-2
abundance: .
d_gene: .
v_gene: TRBV6-6
CDR3nt: TGTGCCAGCAGCCCCCGGACAGCGTCGAACACCGGGGAGCTGTTTTTT
CDR3aa: CASSPRTASNTGELFF

j_gene: TRBJ1-1
abundance: .
d_gene: TRBD1
v_gene: TRBV4-1
CDR3nt: TGCGCCAGCAGCCAACCGAAAGCCACCGGGACAGGGGGGATGGGAAACACTGAAGCTTTCTTT
CDR3aa: CASSQPKATGTGGMGNTEAFF

j_gene: TRBJ1-3
abundance: .
d_gene: .
v_gene: TRBV12-3/TRBV12-4
CDR3nt: TGTGCCAGCAGTCCCCGCCGGGGGACCCGAGATTTT
CDR3aa: CASSPRRGTRDF

j_gene: TRBJ2-2
abundance: .
d_gene: .
v_gene: TRBV24-1
CDR3nt: TGTGCCACCAGTGATGCGCAGGGGTTGGGCACCGGGGAGCTGTTTTTT
CDR3aa: CATSDAQGLGTGELFF

j_gene: TRBJ1-1
abundance: once
d_gene: .
v_gene: TRBV2
CDR3nt: TGTGCCAGCAGTGAATCCCATTTCACTGAAGCTTTCTTT
CDR3aa: CASSESHFTEAFF

j_gene: TRBJ2-6
abundance: .
d_gene: .
v_gene: TRBV5-1
CDR3nt: TGCGCCAGCAGCTTGGCCGGGACACCCAACTCTGGGGCCAACGTCCTGACTTTC
CDR3aa: CASSLAGTPNSGANVLTF